Listed here are 14 T cell receptor beta chains from one sample, sequenced in a study of identical twins. TCRdb re-derived calls from the 5' RACE reads in MiXCR, one entry per CDR3 protein. The table has approximately 890,000 distinct CDR3 sequences, 12% seen once; the top ten hold around 1.5%. Another study also made use of these data, one on yellow fever vaccine responses in identical twins.

Source material: PBMCs. Receptors originate from a woman aged 18 to 35 in good health.

This clonotype has a handful of counts. The chain employs TRBV5-4 and TRBJ2-1; either TRBD1 or TRBD2 may supply D (6 bases each). Germline V gene data show CDR1 as SGHNT and CDR2 as YYREEE (reference sequence). The V end lost 7 bases, the J end lost 6 bases, and 11 bases lay between the germline ends. This CDR3 comprises 12 residues. The DNA for the CDR3 is TGTGCCAGCTTGGGGGGCGGCAATGAGCAGTTCTTC. This codes for CASLGGGNEQFF.

The CDR3 bases are TGTGCCAGCAGCGTAGGTCTCCCAGGGTACGGCACTGAAGCTTTCTTT. Translated: CASSVGLPGYGTEAFF. The chain carries TRBV9 and TRBJ1-1; maybe TRBD1 (5 bases). The germline gives CDR1 SGDLS, CDR2 YYNGEE. Trimming left V 0 bases short and J 4 bases short, with 16 bases between. This CDR3 spans 16 amino acids.

This clonotype was recorded a few times. This sequence joins TRBV7-2 and TRBJ1-2, with 10 nucleotides matching TRBD1. J was trimmed by 5 bases and V by 1 base; bases with no gene match: 7. CDR1 is SGHTA and CDR2 is FQGNSA in the germline V gene. The CDR3 is 16 amino acids. The CDR3 is CASSLGQGAPDYGYTF. The CDR3, as DNA: TGTGCCAGCAGCTTAGGACAGGGGGCGCCCGATTATGGCTACACCTTC.

There are a few counts of this clonotype. V gene TRBV5-1 combines with J gene TRBJ2-7; weak D call: TRBD1 (6 bases). Per germline, CDR1 SGHRS and CDR2 YFSETQ. The CDR3 covers 15 residues. Trimming pared 3 bases from V and 0 bases from J, leaving 13 bases between. The DNA of the CDR3 is TGCGCCAGCAGCTGGGGACATGGAATCTCCTACGAGCAGTACGTC. This translates into CASSWGHGISYEQYV.

V is TRBV21-1 and J is TRBJ2-7; the table names TRBD1, a call not compared with the DNA. TRBV21-1 is noted as a pseudogene. This CDR3 has 17 residues. CDR3 sequence (DNA): TGTGCCAGCCTACTGGGGAGAGGGGGGGACAGGGGTTTCGAGCAGTACGTC. Translated: CASLLGRGGDRGFEQYV.

The CDR3 here is CSAGGIHNEQFF. For the CDR3, the DNA is TGCAGTGCTGGGGGGATCCACAATGAGCAGTTCTTC. This chain links TRBV20-1 with TRBJ2-1, with a possible D match to TRBD2 (6 bases). The CDR3 runs 12 residues. V was cut by 5 bases and J by 5 bases, with 10 bases left in between. The germline V gene encodes CDR1 DFQATT and CDR2 SNEGSKA (reference sequence).

This clonotype has a handful of counts. V is TRBV27 and J is TRBJ2-6, with D hard to call. This CDR3 comprises 14 residues. Looked up from germline, CDR1 is MNHEY and CDR2 is SMNVEV (reference sequence). V lost 8 bases to trimming and J lost 0 bases, with 8 bases between them. CDR3 region: CASSIVSGANVLTF. As DNA, the CDR3 is TGTGCCAGCTCCATTGTCTCTGGGGCCAACGTCCTGACTTTC.

The V call is TRBV12-3 or TRBV12-4, the J call TRBJ1-3; D perhaps matches TRBD1 (5 bases). The CDR3 loop spans 12 amino acids. V dropped 10 bases and J dropped 2 bases, with 9 bases sitting between them. The chain's CDR3 is CATQGPGNTIYF. The CDR3 DNA reads TGTGCCACCCAGGGACCTGGAAACACCATATATTTT.

This clonotype was found a few times. CDR3 region: CASSAGDYSGELFF. CDR3 sequence (DNA): TGTGCCAGCAGTGCTGGCGATTATAGCGGGGAGCTGTTTTTT. The chain combines TRBV2 with TRBJ2-2; no clear D gene. CDR1 is SNHLY, CDR2 FYNNEI, per germline. The CDR3 loop spans 14 amino acids. V was cut by 4 bases and J by 7 bases, with 13 bases left in between.

This chain connects TRBV4-2 to TRBJ2-3; TRBD2 matches 13 bases. Per the germline V gene, CDR1 is LGHNA and CDR2 is YNFKEQ. This CDR3 spans 17 amino acids. Germline trimming cut 4 bases from V and 2 bases from J; bases unmatched to any gene: 6. CDR3 coding DNA: TGTGCCAGCAGCCCATCGGGACTAGCGGGACCCACAGATACGCAGTATTTT. Translated, it gives CASSPSGLAGPTDTQYF.

The table lists this clonotype with a few counts. The V call is TRBV11-2, the J call TRBJ1-1; the D gene is possibly TRBD1 (6 bases). This CDR3 comprises 13 residues. Trimming took off 3 bases at V and 8 bases at J, with 13 bases between the two ends. Germline V CDR1 and CDR2: SGHAT, FQNNGV. CDR3 bases: TGTGCCAGCAGCTTCAATTTACAGGGAGAAGCTTTCTTT. Its translation is CASSFNLQGEAFF.

The J gene is TRBJ2-7, the V gene TRBV7-9; TRBD1 matches at 7 bases. CDR1 SEHNR and CDR2 FQNEAQ come from the germline V gene (reference sequence). CDR3 size: 15 residues. V shed 4 bases, J shed 1 base, and the junction held 7 bases outside the gene matches. DNA of the CDR3: TGTGCCAGCAGCTCGAACCCGGGACAGTCCTACGAGCAGTACGTC. Protein sequence: CASSSNPGQSYEQYV.

The CDR3 region has the DNA TGCAGTGCTAAACTTGTAGCGGGGACCTACAATGAGCAGTTCTTC. Translated: CSAKLVAGTYNEQFF. The chain couples TRBV20-1 to TRBJ2-1, with TRBD2 identical over 8 bases. This CDR3 comprises 15 residues. Trimming took 4 bases from V and 2 from J; bases not matched to a gene: 7. CDR1 and CDR2 (germline): DFQATT, SNEGSKA (reference sequence).

The chain links TRBV7-2 to TRBJ2-7; the D is unclear. The CDR3 has 13 residues. Trimming cost V 7 bases and J 3 bases, with 13 bases left between them. Germline assignment: CDR1 SGHTA and CDR2 FQGNSA. The CDR3 DNA sequence: TGTGCCAGCAAAACCCCCGGTCTCTACGAGCAGTACTTC. It encodes CASKTPGLYEQYF.